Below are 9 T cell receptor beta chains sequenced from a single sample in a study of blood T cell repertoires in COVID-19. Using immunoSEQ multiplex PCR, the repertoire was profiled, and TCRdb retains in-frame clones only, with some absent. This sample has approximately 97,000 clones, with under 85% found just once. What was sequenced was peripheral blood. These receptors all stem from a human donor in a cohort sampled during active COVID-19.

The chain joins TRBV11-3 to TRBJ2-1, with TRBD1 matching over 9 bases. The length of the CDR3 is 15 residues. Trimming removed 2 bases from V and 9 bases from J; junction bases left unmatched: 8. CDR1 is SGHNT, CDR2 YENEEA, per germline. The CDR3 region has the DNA TGTGCCAGCAGCTTAAGACAGGGGGGATCGAGTGAGCAGTTCTTC. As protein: CASSLRQGGSSEQFF.

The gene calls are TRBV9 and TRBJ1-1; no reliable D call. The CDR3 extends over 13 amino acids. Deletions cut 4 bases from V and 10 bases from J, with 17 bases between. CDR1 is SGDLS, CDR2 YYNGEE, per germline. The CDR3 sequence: CASSPTTMSVAFF. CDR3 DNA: TGTGCCAGCAGCCCGACTACGATGTCGGTAGCTTTCTTT.

CDR3 DNA sequence: TGTGCCAGCAGCCAGCAACTAGCGGGGAGAAACAATGAGCAGTTCTTC. Translating it yields CASSQQLAGRNNEQFF. The gene calls are TRBV3-1 (or the pseudogene TRBV3-2) and TRBJ2-1; 10 nucleotides match TRBD2. The germline CDR1 and CDR2 sequences are LGHDT and YNNKEL (reference sequence). Unmatched junction bases numbered 7, after V lost 3 bases and J lost 5 bases. This CDR3 spans 16 amino acids.

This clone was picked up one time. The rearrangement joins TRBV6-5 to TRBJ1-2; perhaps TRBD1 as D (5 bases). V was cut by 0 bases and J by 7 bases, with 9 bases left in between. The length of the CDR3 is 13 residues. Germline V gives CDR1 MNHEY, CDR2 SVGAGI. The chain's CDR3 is CASSYSNGAGYTF. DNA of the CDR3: TGTGCCAGCAGTTACTCGAATGGGGCTGGCTACACCTTC.

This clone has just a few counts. The CDR3 loop is CAWVPRAADTQYF. In DNA form, the CDR3 reads TGTGCCTGGGTCCCCAGGGCAGCAGATACGCAGTATTTT. This sequence joins TRBV30 and TRBJ2-3; D may be TRBD1 (5 bases). The CDR3 totals 13 residues. The germline gives CDR1 GTSNPN, CDR2 SVGIG (reference sequence). The V gene lost 5 bases and the J gene lost 4 bases, with 13 bases spanning the gap.

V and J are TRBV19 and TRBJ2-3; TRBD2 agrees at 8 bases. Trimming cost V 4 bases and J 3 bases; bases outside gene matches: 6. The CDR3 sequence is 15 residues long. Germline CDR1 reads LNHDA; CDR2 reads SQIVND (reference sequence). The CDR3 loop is CASSTPGGGTDTQYF. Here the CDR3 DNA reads TGTGCCAGTAGTACCCCCGGGGGGGGAACAGATACGCAGTATTTT.

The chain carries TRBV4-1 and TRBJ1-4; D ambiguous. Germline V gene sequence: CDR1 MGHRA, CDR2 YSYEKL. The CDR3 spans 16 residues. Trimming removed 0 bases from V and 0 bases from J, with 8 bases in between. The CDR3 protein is CASSQEAYPTNEKLFF. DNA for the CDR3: TGCGCCAGCAGCCAAGAAGCCTACCCAACTAATGAAAAACTGTTTTTT.

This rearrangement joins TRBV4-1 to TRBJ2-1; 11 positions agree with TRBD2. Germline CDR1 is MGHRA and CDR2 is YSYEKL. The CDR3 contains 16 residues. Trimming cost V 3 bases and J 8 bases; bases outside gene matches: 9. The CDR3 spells CASSHHTSGSYDEQFF. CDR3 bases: TGCGCCAGCAGCCATCATACTAGCGGGAGTTATGATGAGCAGTTCTTC.

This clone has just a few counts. In DNA, the CDR3 is TGTGCCAGCAGCCTCACCAGCGGGGAGCTGTTTTTT. Its protein product is CASSLTSGELFF. The chain recombines TRBV5-4 with TRBJ2-2; D is undetermined. With 4 bases removed from V and 7 bases from J, the gap between germline ends came to 8 bases. Germline V gives CDR1 SGHNT, CDR2 YYREEE (reference sequence). The CDR3 totals 12 residues. The full variable domain, completed using reference TRBV5-4 and TRBJ2-2, is ETGVTQSPTHLIKTRGQQVTLRCSSQSGHNTVSWYQQALGQGPQFIFQYYREEENGRGNFPPRFSGLQFPNYSSELNVNALELDDSALYLCASSLTSGELFFGEGSRLTVL.